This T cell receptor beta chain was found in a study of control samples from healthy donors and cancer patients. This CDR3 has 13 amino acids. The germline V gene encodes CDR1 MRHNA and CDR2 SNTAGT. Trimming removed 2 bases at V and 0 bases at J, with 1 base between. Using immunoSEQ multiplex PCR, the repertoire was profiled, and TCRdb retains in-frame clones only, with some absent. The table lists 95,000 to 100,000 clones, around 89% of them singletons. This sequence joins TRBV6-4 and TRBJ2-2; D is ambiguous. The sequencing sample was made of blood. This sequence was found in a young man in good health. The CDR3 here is CASSDTNTGELFF. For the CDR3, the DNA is TGTGCCAGCAGTGACACGAACACCGGGGAGCTGTTTTTT.